This T cell receptor beta chain is drawn from a study of ipilimumab plus nivolumab after autologous stem cell transplantation. Across the study: Typical patient got a few ipilimumab doses and roughly 8 nivolumab doses (median).

The CDR3 covers 14 residues. CDR1 and CDR2 (germline): SEHNR, FQNEAQ (reference sequence). V shed 1 base and J shed 2 bases, with 7 bases lying between them. Findings of the study overall: The authors say TCR, Treg and microbiome findings warrant further study.

The data were produced by immunoSEQ multiplex PCR, yet TCRdb's version contains in-frame clones alone and is incomplete. The table lists about 40,000 clones, approximately 92% of them singletons. Patients got ipilimumab 1 mg/kg beginning 14 to 28 days post-transplant. Details on this clone: Its target is unknown.

Sample: PBMCs, taken in a trial of ipilimumab plus nivolumab as post-transplant consolidation. This receptor was identified in a male donor with multiple myeloma. V and J are TRBV7-9 and TRBJ2-3; D unresolved. Written as DNA, the CDR3 is TGTGCCAGCAGCTTAGGCCACGCCACAGATACGCAGTATTTT. Residues: CASSLGHATDTQYF. Drawing the rest from reference TRBV7-9 and TRBJ2-3, the complete variable domain is DTGVSQNPRHKITKRGQNVTFRCDPISEHNRLYWYRQTLGQGPEFLTYFQNEAQLEKSRLLSDRFSAERPKGSFSTLEIQRTEQGDSAMYLCASSLGHATDTQYFGPGTRLTVL.